A single sample gave rise to the 3 T cell receptor beta chains below, sequenced in a study of identical twins. TCRdb fed the 5' RACE reads into MiXCR, producing one record per CDR3 protein. The sample holds 1.5 million to 2 million distinct CDR3 sequences, more than 30% seen once. Specimen: cord blood. The source is a newborn girl in good health.

The genes are TRBV20-1 and TRBJ1-4; D remains unclear. Trimming shortened V by 3 bases and J by 5 bases, and 16 bases separated the two germline ends. This CDR3 region has 15 residues. Per the germline V gene, CDR1 is DFQATT and CDR2 is SNEGSKA (reference sequence). The CDR3 reads CSASLKEFPNEKLFF. The CDR3 region has the DNA TGCAGTGCTAGCCTCAAGGAATTCCCGAATGAAAAACTGTTTTTT.

The chain has TRBV2 and TRBJ1-1; possibly TRBD1 for D (6 bases). The V gene lost 4 bases and the J gene lost 5 bases, with 11 bases spanning the gap. This CDR3 is built from 13 residues. Germline V CDR1 and CDR2: SNHLY, FYNNEI. The CDR3 loop reads CASSGQGRTEAFF. The CDR3 region has the DNA TGTGCCAGCAGTGGGCAGGGGAGGACTGAAGCTTTCTTT. Filled out from reference TRBV2 and TRBJ1-1, the complete variable domain reads EPEVTQTPSHQVTQMGQEVILRCVPISNHLYFYWYRQILGQKVEFLVSFYNNEISEKSEIFDDQFSVERPDGSNFTLKIRSTKLEDSAMYFCASSGQGRTEAFFGQGTRLTVV.

The chain carries TRBV20-1 and TRBJ2-7; the match to TRBD1 covers 7 bases. V shed 0 bases, J shed 3 bases, and the junction held 8 bases outside the gene matches. Germline V lookup: CDR1 DFQATT, CDR2 SNEGSKA (reference sequence). The CDR3 loop spans 15 amino acids. The CDR3 sequence is CSARELRDRGYEQYF. The CDR3 coding sequence is TGCAGTGCTAGAGAGCTCCGGGACAGAGGCTACGAGCAGTACTTC.